This TCR beta chain is drawn from a study of response to subunit inactivated influenza vaccine. Study-wide results and limits: Each seasonal flu vaccination may recruit only limited new T cells, authors suggested.

CDR1 is ENHRY, CDR2 SYGVKD, per germline. The CDR3 contains 14 residues. This clonotype was observed a handful of times. The antigen is undetermined. Sequence at one end of the junction differs from germline and may be a read error. TCRdb passed the RT-PCR reads through MiXCR, listing each CDR3 protein once. The data contain hundreds of thousands of distinct CDR3 sequences, under 9% of them singletons. This sequence joins TRBV10-3 and TRBJ2-1, with 10 bases that match TRBD2. This sequence originates from a man between 50 and 75 years old who received an inactivated influenza vaccine. The sample here was PBMCs from blood, taken roughly 24 months after vaccination. The CDR3 here is CAIGEASGGLEQFF. CDR3 bases: TGTGCCATCGGTGAGGCTAGCGGGGGCTTGGAGCAGTTCTTC.